This is a list of T cell receptor beta chains from one sample in a study of blood T cell repertoires in COVID-19. Clones were sequenced by immunoSEQ multiplex PCR, and TCRdb holds only the in-frame ones, with some missing. This table holds about 110,000 clones, around 90% found once. The sample taken for sequencing was peripheral blood. The receptors derive from a woman between 50 and 59 years old with active or convalescent COVID-19. The CDR3 runs from the conserved cysteine through the conserved F or W. D genes are given only for firm matches.

D gene: -; V gene: TRBV27; J gene: TRBJ1-4; CDR3 protein: CASSSARQAATNEKLFF; CDR3 DNA: TGTGCCAGCAGTTCCGCCCGCCAGGCTGCAACTAATGAAAAACTGTTTTTT
D gene: TRBD2; V gene: TRBV20-1; J gene: TRBJ2-3; CDR3 protein: CSASIPLAGGTDTQYF; CDR3 DNA: TGCAGTGCTAGTATCCCTCTAGCGGGAGGGACAGATACGCAGTATTTT
D gene: TRBD1; V gene: TRBV7-8; J gene: TRBJ2-7; CDR3 protein: CASSLRDRGYEQYF; CDR3 DNA: TGTGCCAGCAGCTTAAGGGACAGAGGGTACGAGCAGTACTTC
D gene: TRBD2; V gene: TRBV28; J gene: TRBJ2-1; CDR3 protein: CASSLFGGGPANEQFF; CDR3 DNA: TGTGCCAGCAGTTTATTCGGGGGAGGGCCGGCTAATGAGCAGTTCTTC
D gene: -; V gene: TRBV7-2; J gene: TRBJ2-1; CDR3 protein: CASSLREFGHEQFF; CDR3 DNA: TGTGCCAGCAGCTTAAGGGAGTTCGGCCATGAGCAGTTCTTC
D gene: -; V gene: TRBV7-9; J gene: TRBJ1-3; CDR3 protein: CASRPSSGNTIYF; CDR3 DNA: TGTGCCAGTCGTCCTAGCTCTGGAAACACCATATATTTT
D gene: -; V gene: TRBV3-1/TRBV3-2; J gene: TRBJ2-1; CDR3 protein: CASSSQAASYNEQFF; CDR3 DNA: TGTGCCAGCAGTAGCCAAGCGGCCTCCTACAATGAGCAGTTCTTC
D gene: TRBD1; V gene: TRBV27; J gene: TRBJ2-5; CDR3 protein: CASSSLQGEETQYF; CDR3 DNA: TGTGCCAGCAGTTCACTACAGGGGGAAGAGACCCAGTACTTC
D gene: TRBD1; V gene: TRBV7-2; J gene: TRBJ1-4; CDR3 protein: CASSLERQGRSEKLFF; CDR3 DNA: TGTGCCAGCAGCTTAGAGCGACAGGGGAGAAGTGAAAAACTGTTTTTT
D gene: -; V gene: TRBV2; J gene: TRBJ2-5; CDR3 protein: CASREDQETQYF; CDR3 DNA: TGTGCCAGCAGAGAGGACCAAGAGACCCAGTACTTC
D gene: TRBD1; V gene: TRBV10-3; J gene: TRBJ1-3; CDR3 protein: CAISEGQGGNTIYF; CDR3 DNA: TGTGCCATCAGTGAGGGACAGGGTGGAAACACCATATATTTT
D gene: TRBD1; V gene: TRBV27; J gene: TRBJ2-7; CDR3 protein: CASSWGGTGGDVQYF; CDR3 DNA: TGTGCCAGCAGTTGGGGGGGGACAGGGGGCGACGTGCAGTACTTC
D gene: -; V gene: TRBV9; J gene: TRBJ2-2; CDR3 protein: CASSVVGVGYAGELFF; CDR3 DNA: TGTGCCAGCAGCGTAGTCGGGGTAGGATACGCCGGGGAGCTGTTTTTT
D gene: -; V gene: TRBV18; J gene: TRBJ1-4; CDR3 protein: CASSDGATNEKLFF; CDR3 DNA: TGTGCCAGCTCCGACGGAGCAACTAATGAAAAACTGTTTTTT
D gene: TRBD2; V gene: TRBV27; J gene: TRBJ2-3; CDR3 protein: CASSTGLGTDTQYF; CDR3 DNA: TGTGCCAGCAGTACTGGACTAGGGACAGATACGCAGTATTTT
D gene: -; V gene: TRBV28; J gene: TRBJ2-6; CDR3 protein: CASSFEQLSGANVLTF; CDR3 DNA: TGTGCCAGCAGTTTTGAACAGCTCTCTGGGGCCAACGTCCTGACTTTC